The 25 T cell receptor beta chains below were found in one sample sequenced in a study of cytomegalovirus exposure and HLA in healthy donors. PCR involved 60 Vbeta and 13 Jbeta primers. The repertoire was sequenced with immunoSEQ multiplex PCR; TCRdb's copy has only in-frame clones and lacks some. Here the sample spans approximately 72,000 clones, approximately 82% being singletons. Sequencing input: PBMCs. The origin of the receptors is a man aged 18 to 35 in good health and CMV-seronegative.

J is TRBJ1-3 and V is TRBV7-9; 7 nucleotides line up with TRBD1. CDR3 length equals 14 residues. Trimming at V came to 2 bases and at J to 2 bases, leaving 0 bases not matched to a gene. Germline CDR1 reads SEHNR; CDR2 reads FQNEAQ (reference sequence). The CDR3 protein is CASSLTGAGNTIYF. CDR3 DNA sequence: TGTGCCAGCAGCTTAACAGGGGCTGGAAACACCATATATTTT.

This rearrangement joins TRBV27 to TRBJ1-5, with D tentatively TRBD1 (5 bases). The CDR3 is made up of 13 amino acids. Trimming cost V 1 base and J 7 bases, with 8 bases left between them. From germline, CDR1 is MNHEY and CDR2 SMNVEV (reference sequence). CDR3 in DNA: TGTGCCAGCAGTTTATTTGGGGGGCAGCCCCAGCATTTT. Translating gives CASSLFGGQPQHF.

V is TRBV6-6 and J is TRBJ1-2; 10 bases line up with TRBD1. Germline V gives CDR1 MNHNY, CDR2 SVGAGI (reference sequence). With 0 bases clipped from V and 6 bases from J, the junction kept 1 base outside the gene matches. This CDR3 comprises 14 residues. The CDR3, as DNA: TGTGCCAGCAGTTACTCGGGACAGGGGAATGGCTACACCTTC. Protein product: CASSYSGQGNGYTF.

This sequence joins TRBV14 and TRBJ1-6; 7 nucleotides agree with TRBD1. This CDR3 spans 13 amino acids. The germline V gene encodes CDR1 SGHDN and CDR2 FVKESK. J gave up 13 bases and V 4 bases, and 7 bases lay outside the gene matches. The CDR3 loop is CASSPQTGMPLHF. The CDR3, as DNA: TGTGCCAGCAGCCCCCAGACAGGGATGCCCCTCCACTTT.

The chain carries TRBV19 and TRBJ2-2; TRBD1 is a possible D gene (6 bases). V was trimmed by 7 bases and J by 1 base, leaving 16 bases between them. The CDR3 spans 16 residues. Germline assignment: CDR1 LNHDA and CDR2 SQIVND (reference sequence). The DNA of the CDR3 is TGTGCCAGTACCTTCACCGGGACACTGAACACCGGGGAGCTGTTTTTT. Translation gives CASTFTGTLNTGELFF.

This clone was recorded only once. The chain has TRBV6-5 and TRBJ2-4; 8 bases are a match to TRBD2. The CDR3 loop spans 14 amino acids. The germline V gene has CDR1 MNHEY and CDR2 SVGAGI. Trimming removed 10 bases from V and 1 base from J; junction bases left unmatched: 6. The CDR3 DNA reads TGTGCCACAATACCGGGGGGGGCCAAAAACATTCAGTACTTC. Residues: CATIPGGAKNIQYF.

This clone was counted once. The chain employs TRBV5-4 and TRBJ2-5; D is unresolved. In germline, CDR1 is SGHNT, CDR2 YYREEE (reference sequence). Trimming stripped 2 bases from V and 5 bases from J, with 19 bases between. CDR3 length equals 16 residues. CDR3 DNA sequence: TGTGCCAGCAGCTTCGCGGCAGTGAATTCCCAGGAGACCCAGTACTTC. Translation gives CASSFAAVNSQETQYF. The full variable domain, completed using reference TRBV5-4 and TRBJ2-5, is ETGVTQSPTHLIKTRGQQVTLRCSSQSGHNTVSWYQQALGQGPQFIFQYYREEENGRGNFPPRFSGLQFPNYSSELNVNALELDDSALYLCASSFAAVNSQETQYFGPGTRLLVL.

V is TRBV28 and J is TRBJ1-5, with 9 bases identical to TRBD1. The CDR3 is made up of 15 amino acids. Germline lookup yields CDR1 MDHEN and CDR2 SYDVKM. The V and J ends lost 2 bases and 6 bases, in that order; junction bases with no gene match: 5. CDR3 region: CASSLTDRGTQPQHF. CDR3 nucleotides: TGTGCCAGCAGTTTAACCGACAGGGGGACTCAGCCCCAGCATTTT.

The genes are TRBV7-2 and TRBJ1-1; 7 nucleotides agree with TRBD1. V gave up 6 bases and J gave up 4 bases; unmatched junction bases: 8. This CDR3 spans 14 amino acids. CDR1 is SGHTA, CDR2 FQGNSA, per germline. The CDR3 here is CASSLIQGPTEAFF. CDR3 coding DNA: TGTGCCAGCAGTTTAATACAGGGGCCCACTGAAGCTTTCTTT.

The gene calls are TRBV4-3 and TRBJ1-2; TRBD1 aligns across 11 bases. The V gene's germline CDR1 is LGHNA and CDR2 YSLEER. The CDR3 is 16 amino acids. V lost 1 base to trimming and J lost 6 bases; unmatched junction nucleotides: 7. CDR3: CASSQVSGTGGNGYTF. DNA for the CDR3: TGCGCCAGCAGCCAAGTTTCCGGGACAGGGGGTAATGGCTACACCTTC.

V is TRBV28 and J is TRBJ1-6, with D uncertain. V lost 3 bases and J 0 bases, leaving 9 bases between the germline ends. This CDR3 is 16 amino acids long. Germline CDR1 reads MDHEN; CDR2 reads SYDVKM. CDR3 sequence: CASSFPRGSYNSPLHF. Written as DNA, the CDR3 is TGTGCCAGCAGTTTTCCCCGGGGCTCCTATAATTCACCCCTCCACTTT.

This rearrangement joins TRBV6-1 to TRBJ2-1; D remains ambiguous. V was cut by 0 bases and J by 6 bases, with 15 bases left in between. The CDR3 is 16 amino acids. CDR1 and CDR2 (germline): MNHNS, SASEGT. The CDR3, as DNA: TGTGCCAGCAGTGAAGCGATGCTAGACCTGACCAATGAGCAGTTCTTC. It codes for CASSEAMLDLTNEQFF.

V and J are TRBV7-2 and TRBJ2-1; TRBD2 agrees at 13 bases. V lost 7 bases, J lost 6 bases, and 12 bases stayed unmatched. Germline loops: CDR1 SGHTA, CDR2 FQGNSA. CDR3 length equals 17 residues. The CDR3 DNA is TGTGCCAGCACCATGGTGGGGACTAGCGGGATGGTCAATGAGCAGTTCTTC. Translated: CASTMVGTSGMVNEQFF.

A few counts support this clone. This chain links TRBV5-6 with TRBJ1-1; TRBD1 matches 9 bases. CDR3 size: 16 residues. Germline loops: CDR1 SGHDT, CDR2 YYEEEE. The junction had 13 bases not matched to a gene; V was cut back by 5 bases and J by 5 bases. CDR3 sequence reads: CASSKFLGQGWTEAFF. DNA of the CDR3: TGTGCCAGCAGTAAATTCCTGGGACAGGGTTGGACTGAAGCTTTCTTT.

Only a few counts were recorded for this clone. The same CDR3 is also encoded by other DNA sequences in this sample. The CDR3 protein is CASSRQENTEAFF. CDR3 DNA: TGCGCCAGCAGTAGACAGGAAAATACTGAAGCTTTCTTT. This chain connects TRBV5-1 to TRBJ1-1; perhaps TRBD1 as D (6 bases). Between the trimmed V and J ends, which lost 5 bases and 5 bases, there was a span of 13 bases. Germline-derived CDR1 and CDR2 are SGHRS and YFSETQ. The CDR3 is 13 amino acids. Using reference TRBV5-1 and TRBJ1-1 for the parts outside the CDR3, the full variable domain is KAGVTQTPRYLIKTRGQQVTLSCSPISGHRSVSWYQQTPGQGLQFLFEYFSETQRNKGNFPGRFSGRQFSNSRSEMNVSTLELGDSALYLCASSRQENTEAFFGQGTRLTVV.

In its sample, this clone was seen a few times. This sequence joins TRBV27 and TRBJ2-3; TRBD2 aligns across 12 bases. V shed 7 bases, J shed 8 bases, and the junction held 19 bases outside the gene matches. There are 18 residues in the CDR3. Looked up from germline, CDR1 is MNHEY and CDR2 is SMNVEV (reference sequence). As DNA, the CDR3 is TGTGCCAGCACTAATCAAAGAGGGACTAGCGGGTCATTTGGTACGCAGTATTTT. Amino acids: CASTNQRGTSGSFGTQYF.

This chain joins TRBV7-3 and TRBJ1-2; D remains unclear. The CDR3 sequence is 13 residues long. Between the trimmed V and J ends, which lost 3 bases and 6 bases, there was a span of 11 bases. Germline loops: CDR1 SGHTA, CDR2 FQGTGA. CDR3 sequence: CASSFSRVNGYTF. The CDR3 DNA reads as TGTGCCAGCAGCTTTAGCAGAGTCAATGGCTACACCTTC.

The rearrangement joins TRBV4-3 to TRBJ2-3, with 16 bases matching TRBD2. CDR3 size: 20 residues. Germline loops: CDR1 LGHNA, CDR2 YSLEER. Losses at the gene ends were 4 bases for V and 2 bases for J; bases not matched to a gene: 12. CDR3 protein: CASSPWTGTSGGGITDTQYF. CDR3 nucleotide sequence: TGCGCCAGCAGCCCATGGACCGGGACTAGCGGGGGGGGGATCACAGATACGCAGTATTTT.

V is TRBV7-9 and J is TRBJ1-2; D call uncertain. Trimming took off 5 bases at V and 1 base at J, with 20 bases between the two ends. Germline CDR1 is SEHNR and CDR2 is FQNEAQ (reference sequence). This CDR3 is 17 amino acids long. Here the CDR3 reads CASSHITNAQFNYGYTF. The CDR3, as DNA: TGTGCCAGCAGCCACATTACTAACGCGCAGTTTAACTATGGCTACACCTTC.

The CDR3 nucleotides are TGTGCCAGCAGCCCAGGACAGGGGGCAGGGGAAAAACTGTTTTTT. Translating it yields CASSPGQGAGEKLFF. The chain has TRBV28 and TRBJ1-4, with 11 bases matching TRBD1. The CDR3 consists of 15 residues. Germline CDR1 is MDHEN and CDR2 is SYDVKM. Unmatched junction bases numbered 8, after V lost 6 bases and J lost 8 bases.

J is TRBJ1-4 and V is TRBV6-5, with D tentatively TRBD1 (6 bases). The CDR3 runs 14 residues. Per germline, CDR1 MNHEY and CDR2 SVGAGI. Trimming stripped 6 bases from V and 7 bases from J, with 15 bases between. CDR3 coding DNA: TGTGCCAGCAGATACGACAGGCGAAGTGAAAAACTGTTTTTT. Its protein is CASRYDRRSEKLFF.

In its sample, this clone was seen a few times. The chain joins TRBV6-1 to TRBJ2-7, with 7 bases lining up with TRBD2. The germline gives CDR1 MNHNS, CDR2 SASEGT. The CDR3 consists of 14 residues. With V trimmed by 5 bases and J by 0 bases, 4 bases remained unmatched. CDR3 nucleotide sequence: TGTGCCAGCAGTTGGGGAGGGAGCTCCTACGAGCAGTACTTC. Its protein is CASSWGGSSYEQYF.

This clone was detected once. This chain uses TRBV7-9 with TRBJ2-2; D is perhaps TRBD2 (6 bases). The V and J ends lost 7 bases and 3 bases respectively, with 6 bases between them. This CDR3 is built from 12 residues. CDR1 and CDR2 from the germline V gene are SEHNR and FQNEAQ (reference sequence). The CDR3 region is CASTGDTGELFF. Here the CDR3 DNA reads TGTGCCAGCACGGGGGACACCGGGGAGCTGTTTTTT.

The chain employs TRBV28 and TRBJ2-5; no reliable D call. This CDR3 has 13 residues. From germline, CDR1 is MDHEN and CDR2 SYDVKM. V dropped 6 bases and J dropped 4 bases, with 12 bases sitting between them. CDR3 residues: CASRRHIAETQYF. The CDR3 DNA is TGTGCCAGCAGACGACATATTGCAGAGACCCAGTACTTC. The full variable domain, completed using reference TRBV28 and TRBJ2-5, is DVKVTQSSRYLVKRTGEKVFLECVQDMDHENMFWYRQDPGLGLRLIYFSYDVKMKEKGDIPEGYSVSREKKERFSLILESASTNQTSMYLCASRRHIAETQYFGPGTRLLVL.

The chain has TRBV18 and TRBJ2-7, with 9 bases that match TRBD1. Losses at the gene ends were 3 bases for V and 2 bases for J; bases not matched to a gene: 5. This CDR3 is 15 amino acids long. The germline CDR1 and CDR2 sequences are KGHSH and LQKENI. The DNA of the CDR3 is TGTGCCAGCTCACCCGGACAGGGGTTCCCCTACGAGCAGTACTTC. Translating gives CASSPGQGFPYEQYF.